This TCR beta chain was obtained from a study of vaccination and CD4 T cells after COVID-19. At the Johns Hopkins FTIC core, DNA taken from cultured CD4+ T cells was sequenced by way of the Oncomine TCR Beta short-read assay. TCRdb fed the PCR reads into MiXCR, producing one record per CDR3 protein. This table has tens of thousands of distinct CDR3 sequences, roughly 33% appearing once. The time point is: late sampling 161 to 241 days after vaccination in a few convalescent patients. The treatment: roughly 11-day PBMC culture with coronavirus spike peptide pools or control peptides (ViraFEST assay). Of note for this clonotype: Antigen specificity is unknown.

Germline CDR1 is SGHTA and CDR2 is FQGTGA. The CDR3 sequence is 15 residues long. V was clipped by 5 bases and J by 3 bases, with 16 bases between them. The receptor was derived from a human donor who had recovered from COVID-19. This specimen consisted of CD4+ T cells from blood, cultured in vitro, obtained about 7 months after SARS-CoV-2 vaccination. This chain uses TRBV7-3 with TRBJ1-2; D is possibly TRBD1 (6 bases). Here the CDR3 reads CASSLGQLRDYGYTF. CDR3 sequence (DNA): TGTGCCAGCAGCCTCGGACAGTTACGGGACTATGGCTACACCTTC. The full variable domain, rest sourced from reference TRBV7-3 and TRBJ1-2, is GAGVSQTPSNKVTEKGKYVELRCDPISGHTALYWYRQSLGQGPEFLIYFQGTGAADDSGLPNDRFFAVRPEGSVSTLKIQRTERGDSAVYLCASSLGQLRDYGYTFGSGTRLTVV.